Below are 6 T cell receptor beta chains sequenced from a single sample in a study of beta chain features in type 1 diabetes. Sequencing targeted expressed TCRB transcripts, as all isolated RNA had been reverse transcribed. Assay used: immunoSEQ multiplex PCR; TCRdb lists only in-frame clones, some missing. The table has some 220,000 clones, roughly 11% seen once; the top ten hold approximately 1.3%. The sample taken for sequencing was central memory CD4+ T cells from blood. The receptors originated from a man younger than 30 in good health.

This clone occurred a few times. The chain recombines TRBV29-1 with TRBJ1-2; maybe TRBD1 (6 bases). This CDR3 is 14 amino acids long. Between the trimmed V and J ends, which lost 6 bases and 0 bases, there was a span of 14 bases. CDR1 is SQVTM, CDR2 ANQGSEA, per germline. CDR3 amino acids: CSVAQGSANYGYTF. CDR3 coding DNA: TGCAGCGTAGCACAGGGCTCAGCTAACTATGGCTACACCTTC.

The chain is built from TRBV2 and TRBJ1-5; D gene ambiguous. V lost 6 bases, J lost 4 bases, and 10 bases lay in between. CDR1 SNHLY and CDR2 FYNNEI come from the germline V gene. The CDR3 consists of 13 residues. The CDR3: CASREQENQPQHF. In nucleotides, the CDR3 is TGTGCCAGCAGAGAGCAGGAGAATCAGCCCCAGCATTTT.

The J gene is TRBJ1-2, the V gene TRBV18, with D possibly TRBD1 on 5 matching bases. The V gene lost 3 bases and the J gene lost 6 bases, with 17 bases spanning the gap. The CDR3 extends over 15 amino acids. Germline lookup yields CDR1 KGHSH and CDR2 LQKENI. CDR3 coding DNA: TGTGCCAGCTCACCGGGAACCGCAGGGCGGGATGGCTACACCTTC. Residues: CASSPGTAGRDGYTF.

This chain connects TRBV30 to TRBJ2-1, with D possibly being TRBD2 (5 bases). CDR3 length equals 15 residues. V was shortened by 2 bases and J by 3 bases, with 14 bases between the two germline ends. Looked up from germline, CDR1 is GTSNPN and CDR2 is SVGIG (reference sequence). The CDR3 loop reads CAWSNKWERYNEQFF. CDR3 bases: TGTGCCTGGAGTAACAAGTGGGAGCGCTACAATGAGCAGTTCTTC.

About this clone itself: A much bigger clone sits one base away, suggesting this may be a read error. J is TRBJ2-5 and V is TRBV5-4; unclear D gene. Germline assignment: CDR1 SGHNT and CDR2 YYREEE (reference sequence). The CDR3 runs to 11 residues. V lost 1 base, J lost 4 bases, and 2 bases lay in between. The CDR3 sequence is CASSLTETQYF. The CDR3 bases are TGTGCCAGCAGCTTGACAGAGACCCAGTACTTC.

The rearrangement joins TRBV27 to TRBJ1-4; possible D gene TRBD1, 5 bases. The CDR3 spans 14 residues. Trimming shortened V by 3 bases and J by 8 bases, and 13 bases separated the two germline ends. CDR1 is MNHEY and CDR2 is SMNVEV in the germline V gene (reference sequence). The CDR3 protein is CASSFGTGPEKLFF. The CDR3 nucleotides are TGTGCCAGCAGTTTCGGGACCGGGCCGGAAAAACTGTTTTTT. The whole variable domain, remainder taken from reference TRBV27 and TRBJ1-4, is EAQVTQNPRYLITVTGKKLTVTCSQNMNHEYMSWYRQDPGLGLRQIYYSMNVEVTDKGDVPEGYKVSRKEKRNFPLILESPSPNQTSLYFCASSFGTGPEKLFFGSGTQLSVL.